What follows are 9 T cell receptor beta chains derived from one specimen sequenced in a study of shared clonotypes between healthy human individuals. Using immunoSEQ multiplex PCR, the repertoire was profiled, and TCRdb retains in-frame clones only, with some absent. The sample shows 1.5 million to 2.5 million clones, approximately 95% of them seen only once. Naive CD8 populations comprised CD45RO-negative cells positively selected for CCR7, excluding terminally differentiated effector memory CD45RA+ cells. The sequencing sample was made of naive CD8+ T cells sorted from blood. The source of these receptors is a man aged 18 to 29 in good health.

The CDR3 reads CAISELEQQETQYF. CDR3 in DNA: TGTGCCATCAGTGAGTTGGAACAGCAAGAGACCCAGTACTTC. V and J are TRBV10-3 and TRBJ2-5; D not resolved. The CDR3 contains 14 residues. The V gene lost 1 base and the J gene lost 2 bases, with 8 bases spanning the gap. In germline, CDR1 is ENHRY, CDR2 SYGVKD.

About this clone: The same CDR3 also results from other DNA sequences found in this sample. V gene TRBV5-4 combines with J gene TRBJ2-2, with no clear D. Trimming took 2 bases from V and 1 from J, leaving 6 bases between them. Per germline, CDR1 SGHNT and CDR2 YYREEE (reference sequence). This CDR3 has 14 residues. The chain's CDR3 is CASSFSGNTGELFF. As DNA, the CDR3 is TGTGCCAGCAGCTTTTCCGGGAACACCGGGGAGCTGTTTTTT.

V gene TRBV2 combines with J gene TRBJ1-5, with a possible D match to TRBD1 (5 bases). The CDR3 spans 16 residues. Per the germline V gene, CDR1 is SNHLY and CDR2 is FYNNEI. V lost 6 bases and J 0 bases, leaving 15 bases between the germline ends. CDR3 in amino acids: CASRPSRDYSNQPQHF. The CDR3 DNA sequence: TGTGCCAGCAGGCCATCCAGGGATTATAGCAATCAGCCCCAGCATTTT. The whole variable domain, filled in from reference TRBV2 and TRBJ1-5, reads EPEVTQTPSHQVTQMGQEVILRCVPISNHLYFYWYRQILGQKVEFLVSFYNNEISEKSEIFDDQFSVERPDGSNFTLKIRSTKLEDSAMYFCASRPSRDYSNQPQHFGDGTRLSIL.

The chain combines TRBV18 with TRBJ1-1, with D possibly matching TRBD1 (6 bases). The CDR3 totals 14 residues. Germline CDR1 reads KGHSH; CDR2 reads LQKENI. V lost 0 bases to trimming and J lost 11 bases, with 16 bases between them. The CDR3 spells CASSPPEGGIIAFF. DNA for the CDR3: TGTGCCAGCTCACCACCGGAGGGGGGCATTATTGCTTTCTTT.

V gene TRBV2 combines with J gene TRBJ2-3; no clear D. The V and J ends lost 8 bases and 2 bases respectively, with 8 bases between them. Germline assignment: CDR1 SNHLY and CDR2 FYNNEI. The CDR3 is 12 amino acids. CDR3 in DNA: TGTGCCAGCTTTATATACACAGATACGCAGTATTTT. It yields the protein CASFIYTDTQYF.

The CDR3 loop is CASSFGTESTDTQYF. The CDR3 DNA sequence: TGCGCCAGCAGCTTTGGAACAGAAAGCACAGATACGCAGTATTTT. V usage is TRBV5-1 and J usage is TRBJ2-3; D ambiguous. This CDR3 has 15 amino acids. The V end was cut by 2 bases, the J end by 0 bases, with 10 bases between. Germline V gene data show CDR1 as SGHRS and CDR2 as YFSETQ.

The chain uses TRBV5-4 and TRBJ1-1; unclear D gene. CDR3 length equals 14 residues. The V gene lost 2 bases and the J gene lost 0 bases, with 8 bases spanning the gap. Germline CDR1 is SGHNT and CDR2 is YYREEE (reference sequence). CDR3 in DNA: TGTGCCAGCAGCTTTGGCTCTATGAACACTGAAGCTTTCTTT. This codes for CASSFGSMNTEAFF.

V gene TRBV7-2 combines with J gene TRBJ2-7; 8 nucleotides align to TRBD2. This CDR3 has 16 amino acids. Germline loops: CDR1 SGHTA, CDR2 FQGNSA. With V trimmed by 3 bases and J by 2 bases, 9 bases remained unmatched. CDR3 protein: CASSFSGRGATYEQYF. The CDR3 DNA sequence: TGTGCCAGCAGCTTTTCAGGGCGGGGGGCCACCTACGAGCAGTACTTC.

This chain joins TRBV4-1 and TRBJ1-2; D is uncertain. CDR1 MGHRA and CDR2 YSYEKL come from the germline V gene. The CDR3 runs 13 residues. Trimming left V 4 bases short and J 6 bases short, with 12 bases between. CDR3 nucleotides: TGCGCCAGCAGCCCTGGGCCAAGGAATGGCTACACCTTC. Its protein product is CASSPGPRNGYTF.